Below, one T cell receptor beta chain is given with its context. This entry is derived from a study of blood T cell repertoires in COVID-19. From germline, CDR1 is SGHTA and CDR2 FQGNSA. The CDR3 runs 16 residues. The V gene lost 0 bases and the J gene lost 1 base, with 12 bases spanning the gap. Sequencing was performed with immunoSEQ multiplex PCR; in TCRdb, only in-frame clones are kept and a portion is missing. The table has roughly 51,000 clones, approximately 90% seen once. The chain links TRBV7-2 to TRBJ2-5; the D gene is possibly TRBD1 (6 bases). The sequence was obtained from a man between 65 and 85 years old with acute or convalescent COVID-19. Sequenced: peripheral blood. CDR3 nucleotides: TGTGCCAGCAGCTTAGCGCCTAAAGGGGGCCAAGAGACCCAGTACTTC. Translating it yields CASSLAPKGGQETQYF.